This T cell receptor (beta chain) is drawn from a study of blood T cells in healthy people across ages. Using a J-beta primer mix together with a sample-barcoded 5' primer, a second PCR was run for about 7 to 12 cycles. TCRdb re-called the 5' RACE reads through MiXCR, storing one row per CDR3 protein. The sample lists some 1.5 million distinct CDR3 sequences, 28% occurring once. This clonotype has only a few counts. The CDR3 runs to 15 residues. With 4 bases removed from V and 2 bases from J, the gap between germline ends came to 15 bases. The germline V gene encodes CDR1 SGHKS and CDR2 YYEKEE (reference sequence).

This sequence originates from a woman in her 30s in good health. The chain combines TRBV5-5 with TRBJ1-1, with a possible D match to TRBD1 (6 bases). The material sequenced was blood. The CDR3 here is CASSLRVQGNTEAFF. As DNA, the CDR3 is TGTGCCAGCAGCCTCAGGGTACAGGGTAACACTGAAGCTTTCTTT.